This record concerns one T cell receptor (beta chain) sequence. PCR was performed a second time for about 6 to 12 cycles using a sample-barcoded 5' primer and a J-beta primer mix. Every sample gave at least 2.5 million paired-end reads containing CDR3. TCRdb re-called the 5' RACE reads with MiXCR, one entry per CDR3 protein. This repertoire shows approximately 1,100,000 distinct CDR3 sequences, more than 40% found once; its top ten account for under 20%. The sample, around 9.9 milliliters of peripheral blood, was drawn from each donor. The amount of total RNA extracted per sample was at least 5.5 micrograms. The sample belongs to a study of blood T cells in healthy people across ages. This CDR3 contains 13 residues. Between the trimmed V and J ends, which lost 4 bases and 8 bases, there was a span of 15 bases. The germline gives CDR1 SGHRS, CDR2 YFSETQ.

This sequence was found in a woman aged 55-70 years in good health. V usage is TRBV5-1 and J usage is TRBJ1-1, with D perhaps matching TRBD1 (5 bases). Sequenced: blood. The CDR3 region is CASSPTSGVEAFF. The CDR3 DNA follows: TGCGCCAGCAGCCCCACATCGGGGGTCGAAGCTTTCTTT.